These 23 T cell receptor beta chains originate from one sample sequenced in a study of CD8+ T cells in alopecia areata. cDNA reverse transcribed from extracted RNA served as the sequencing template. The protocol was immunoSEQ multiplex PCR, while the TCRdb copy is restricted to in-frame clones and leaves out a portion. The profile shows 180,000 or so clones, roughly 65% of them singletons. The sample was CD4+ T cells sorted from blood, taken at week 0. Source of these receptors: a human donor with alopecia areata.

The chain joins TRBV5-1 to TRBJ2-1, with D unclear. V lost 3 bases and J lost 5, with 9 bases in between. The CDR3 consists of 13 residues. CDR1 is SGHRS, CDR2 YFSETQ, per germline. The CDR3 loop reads CASSYRVDNEQFF. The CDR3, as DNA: TGCGCCAGCAGCTATAGGGTGGACAATGAGCAGTTCTTC.

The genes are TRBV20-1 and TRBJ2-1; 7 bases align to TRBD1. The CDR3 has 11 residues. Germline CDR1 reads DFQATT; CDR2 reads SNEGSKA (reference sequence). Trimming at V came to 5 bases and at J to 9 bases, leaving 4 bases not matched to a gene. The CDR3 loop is CSARQGREQFF. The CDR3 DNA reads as TGCAGTGCTCGACAGGGACGTGAGCAGTTCTTC.

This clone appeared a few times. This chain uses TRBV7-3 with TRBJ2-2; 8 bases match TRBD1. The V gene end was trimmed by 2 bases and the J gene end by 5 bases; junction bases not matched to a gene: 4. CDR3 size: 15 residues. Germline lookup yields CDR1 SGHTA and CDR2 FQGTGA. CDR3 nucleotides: TGTGCCAGCAGCTTACGCAGGGGGCGAACCGGGGAGCTGTTTTTT. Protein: CASSLRRGRTGELFF.

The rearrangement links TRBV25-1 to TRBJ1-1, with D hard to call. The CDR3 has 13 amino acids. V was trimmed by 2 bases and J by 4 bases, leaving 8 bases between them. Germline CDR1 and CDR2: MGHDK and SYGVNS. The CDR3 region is CASSEDSVTEAFF. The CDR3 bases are TGTGCCAGCAGTGAAGATTCAGTCACTGAAGCTTTCTTT. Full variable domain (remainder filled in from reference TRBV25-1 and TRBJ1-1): EADIYQTPRYLVIGTGKKITLECSQTMGHDKMYWYQQDPGMELHLIHYSYGVNSTEKGDLSSESTVSRIRTEHFPLTLESARPSHTSQYLCASSEDSVTEAFFGQGTRLTVV.

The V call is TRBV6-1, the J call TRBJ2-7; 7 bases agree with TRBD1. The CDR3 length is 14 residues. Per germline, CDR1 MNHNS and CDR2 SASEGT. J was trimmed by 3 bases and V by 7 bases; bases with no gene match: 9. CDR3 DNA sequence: TGTGCCAGCATATCGACAGGGATGGGCTACGAGCAGTACTTC. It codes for CASISTGMGYEQYF.

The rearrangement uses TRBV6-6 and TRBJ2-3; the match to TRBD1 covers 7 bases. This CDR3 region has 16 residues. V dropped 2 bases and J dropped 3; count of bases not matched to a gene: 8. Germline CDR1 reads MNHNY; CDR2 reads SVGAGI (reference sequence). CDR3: CASSYPRQGETDTQYF. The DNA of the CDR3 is TGTGCCAGCAGTTACCCACGACAGGGTGAGACAGATACGCAGTATTTT.

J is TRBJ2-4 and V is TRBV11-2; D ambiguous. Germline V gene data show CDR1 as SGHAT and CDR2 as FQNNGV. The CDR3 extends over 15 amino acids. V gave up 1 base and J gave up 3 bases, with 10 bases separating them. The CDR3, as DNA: TGTGCCAGCAGCTTAGTACCGGAATTCAAAAACATTCAGTACTTC. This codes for CASSLVPEFKNIQYF.

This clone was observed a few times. CDR3 loop: CSARGGYNEQFF. The CDR3 nucleotides read TGCAGCGCCAGGGGCGGCTACAATGAGCAGTTCTTC. This chain connects TRBV29-1 to TRBJ2-1, with D possibly matching TRBD1 (6 bases). The germline V and J ends were trimmed by 7 bases and 3 bases, with 10 bases remaining between them. CDR1 and CDR2 from the germline V gene are SQVTM and ANQGSEA. The CDR3 runs to 12 residues.

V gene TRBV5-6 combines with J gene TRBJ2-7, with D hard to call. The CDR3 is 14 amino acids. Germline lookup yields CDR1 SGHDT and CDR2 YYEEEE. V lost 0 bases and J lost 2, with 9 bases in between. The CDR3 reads CASSLDPGTYEQYF. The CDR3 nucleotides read TGTGCCAGCAGCTTGGATCCAGGCACCTACGAGCAGTACTTC.

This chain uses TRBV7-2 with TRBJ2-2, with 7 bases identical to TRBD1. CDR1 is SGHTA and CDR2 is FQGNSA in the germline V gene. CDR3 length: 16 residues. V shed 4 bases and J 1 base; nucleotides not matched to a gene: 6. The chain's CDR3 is CASSSNRGRNTGELFF. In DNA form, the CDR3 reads TGTGCCAGCAGCTCAAACAGGGGAAGGAACACCGGGGAGCTGTTTTTT.

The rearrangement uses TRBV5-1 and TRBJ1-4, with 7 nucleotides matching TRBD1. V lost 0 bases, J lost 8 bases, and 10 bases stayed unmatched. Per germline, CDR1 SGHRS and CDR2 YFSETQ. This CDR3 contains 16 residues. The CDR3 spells CASSLEPNRGAEKLFF. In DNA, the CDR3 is TGCGCCAGCAGCTTGGAACCCAACAGGGGAGCGGAAAAACTGTTTTTT.

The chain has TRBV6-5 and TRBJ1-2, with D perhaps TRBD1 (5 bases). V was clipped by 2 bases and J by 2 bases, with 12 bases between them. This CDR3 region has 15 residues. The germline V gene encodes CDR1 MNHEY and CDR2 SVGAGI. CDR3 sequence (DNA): TGTGCCAGCAGTTACGCTCGGGAGGGGAACTATGGCTACACCTTC. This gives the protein CASSYAREGNYGYTF.

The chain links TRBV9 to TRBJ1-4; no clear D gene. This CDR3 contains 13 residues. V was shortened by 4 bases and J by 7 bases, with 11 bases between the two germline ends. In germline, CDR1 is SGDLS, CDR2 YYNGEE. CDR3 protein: CASSLTGGEKLFF. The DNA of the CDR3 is TGTGCCAGCAGCCTTACGGGAGGTGAAAAACTGTTTTTT.

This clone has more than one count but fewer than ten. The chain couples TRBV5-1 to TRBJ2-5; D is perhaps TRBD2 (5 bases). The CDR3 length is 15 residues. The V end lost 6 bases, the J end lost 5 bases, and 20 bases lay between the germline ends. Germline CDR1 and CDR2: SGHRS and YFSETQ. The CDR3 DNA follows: TGCGCCAGCAACCAGGACTCCGCCAAAGGGGAGACCCAGTACTTC. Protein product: CASNQDSAKGETQYF.

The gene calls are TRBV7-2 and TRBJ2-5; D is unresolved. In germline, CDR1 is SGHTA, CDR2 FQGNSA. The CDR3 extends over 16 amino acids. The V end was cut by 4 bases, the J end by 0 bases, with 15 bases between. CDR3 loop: CASSSESRDYQETQYF. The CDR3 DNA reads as TGTGCCAGCAGCTCAGAATCTAGAGACTACCAAGAGACCCAGTACTTC.

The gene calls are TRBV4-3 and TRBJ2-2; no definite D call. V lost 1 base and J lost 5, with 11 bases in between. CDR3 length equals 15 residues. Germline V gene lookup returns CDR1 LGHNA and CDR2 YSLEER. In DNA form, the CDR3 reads TGCGCCAGCAGCCAAGTTGTTTGGGGAACCGGGGAGCTGTTTTTT. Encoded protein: CASSQVVWGTGELFF.

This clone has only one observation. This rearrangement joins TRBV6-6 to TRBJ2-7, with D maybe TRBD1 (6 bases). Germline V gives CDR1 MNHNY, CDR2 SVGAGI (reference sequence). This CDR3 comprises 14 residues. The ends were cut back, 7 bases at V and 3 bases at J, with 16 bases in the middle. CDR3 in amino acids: CASTEQGVGYEQYF. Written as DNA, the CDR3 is TGTGCCAGCACCGAACAGGGCGTTGGCTACGAGCAGTACTTC.

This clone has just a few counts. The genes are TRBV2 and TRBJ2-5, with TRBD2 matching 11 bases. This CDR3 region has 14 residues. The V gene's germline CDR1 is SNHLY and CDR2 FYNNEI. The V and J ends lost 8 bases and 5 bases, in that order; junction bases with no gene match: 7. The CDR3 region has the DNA TGTGCCAGCTCTCGTAGCGGGGGGGCCGAGACCCAGTACTTC. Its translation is CASSRSGGAETQYF.

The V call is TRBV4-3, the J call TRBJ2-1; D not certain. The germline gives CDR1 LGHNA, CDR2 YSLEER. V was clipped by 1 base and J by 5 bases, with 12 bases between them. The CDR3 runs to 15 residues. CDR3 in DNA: TGCGCCAGCAGCCAAGGATCTAGGAATAACAATGAGCAGTTCTTC. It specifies CASSQGSRNNNEQFF.

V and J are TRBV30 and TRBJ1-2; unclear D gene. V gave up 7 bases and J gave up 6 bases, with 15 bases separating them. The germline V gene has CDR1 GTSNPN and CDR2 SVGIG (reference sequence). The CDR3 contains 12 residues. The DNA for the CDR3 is TGTGCCTTAACCCGTCGGGTGGATGGCTACACCTTC. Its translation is CALTRRVDGYTF.

The CDR3 bases are TGCAGCGTTGAAGCCCTTGCTAACTATGGCTACACCTTC. It translates to CSVEALANYGYTF. The J gene is TRBJ1-2, the V gene TRBV29-1; unclear D gene. The V end was cut by 1 base, the J end by 0 bases, with 6 bases between. The germline V gene encodes CDR1 SQVTM and CDR2 ANQGSEA. This CDR3 comprises 13 residues. Looking up the rest from reference TRBV29-1 and TRBJ1-2 gives the full variable domain: SAVISQKPSRDICQRGTSLTIQCQVDSQVTMMFWYRQQPGQSLTLIATANQGSEATYESGFVIDKFPISRPNLTFSTLTVSNMSPEDSSIYLCSVEALANYGYTFGSGTRLTVV.

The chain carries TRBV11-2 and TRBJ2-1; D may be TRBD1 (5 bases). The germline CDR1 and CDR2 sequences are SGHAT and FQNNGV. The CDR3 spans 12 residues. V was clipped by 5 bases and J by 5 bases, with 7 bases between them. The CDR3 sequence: CASSRQHNEQFF. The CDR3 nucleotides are TGTGCCAGCAGCCGACAGCACAATGAGCAGTTCTTC.

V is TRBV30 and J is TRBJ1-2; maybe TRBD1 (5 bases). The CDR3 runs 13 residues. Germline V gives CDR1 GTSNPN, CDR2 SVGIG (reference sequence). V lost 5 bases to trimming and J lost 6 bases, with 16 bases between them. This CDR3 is CAWVDGGEHGYTF. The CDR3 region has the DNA TGTGCCTGGGTGGACGGAGGGGAGCATGGCTACACCTTC.